The 31 T cell receptor beta chains in this list originate from one sample, sequenced in a study of OX40 agonist ivuxolimab in advanced cancers. Clones were sequenced by immunoSEQ multiplex PCR, and TCRdb holds only the in-frame ones, with some missing. Of 26,000 or so clones in the sample, 76% are singletons; the top ten hold 11% to 15%. The sequences come from CD4+ or CD8+ T cells sorted from blood, collected in a trial of the OX40 agonist ivuxolimab. These receptors were collected from an adult with an advanced solid tumor such as melanoma, head and neck, liver or kidney cancer.

This clone was observed once. The chain combines TRBV21-1 with TRBJ2-7. TRBV21-1 is an annotated pseudogene. The CDR3 runs 11 residues. Here the CDR3 reads CASSLAYEQYF. CDR3 in DNA: TGTGCCAGCAGCCTGGCCTACGAGCAGTACTTC.

The V and J genes are TRBV20-1 and TRBJ2-5; tentatively, D is TRBD1 (6 bases). The CDR3 runs to 11 residues. The germline CDR1 and CDR2 sequences are DFQATT and SNEGSKA (reference sequence). CDR3 residues: CSAKGEETQYF. The CDR3, as DNA: TGCAGCGCCAAGGGGGAAGAGACCCAGTACTTC.

The chain couples TRBV27 to TRBJ2-7; the match to TRBD1 covers 11 bases. The CDR3 runs to 16 residues. V shed 5 bases and J 6 bases; nucleotides not matched to a gene: 12. CDR1 and CDR2 (germline): MNHEY, SMNVEV (reference sequence). In DNA form, the CDR3 reads TGTGCCAGCAGTCGACTCCCAGGGACAGGGGGTGGCGAGCAGTACTTC. Residues: CASSRLPGTGGGEQYF.

This clone appeared a few times. V and J are TRBV11-2 and TRBJ1-5; D is ambiguous. Germline-derived CDR1 and CDR2 are SGHAT and FQNNGV. The CDR3 is made up of 13 amino acids. V was clipped by 5 bases and J by 1 base, with 6 bases between them. The CDR3 region has the DNA TGTGCCAGCAGCCCTCAGAGCAATCAGCCCCAGCATTTT. Its translation: CASSPQSNQPQHF.

V gene TRBV7-9 combines with J gene TRBJ1-2; possibly TRBD1 for D (6 bases). In germline, CDR1 is SEHNR, CDR2 FQNEAQ (reference sequence). The CDR3 is made up of 14 amino acids. Trimming cost V 3 bases and J 7 bases, with 15 bases left between them. The CDR3 sequence: CASSLGQTALGYTF. The CDR3 coding sequence is TGTGCCAGCAGCTTGGGACAAACCGCCCTTGGCTACACCTTC.

The genes are TRBV5-4 and TRBJ2-3; D not resolved. CDR1 is SGHNT and CDR2 is YYREEE in the germline V gene (reference sequence). The CDR3 is 11 amino acids. The V end was cut by 3 bases, the J end by 3 bases, with 2 bases between. CDR3 protein: CASSYTDTQYF. The CDR3 DNA reads as TGTGCCAGCAGCTATACAGATACGCAGTATTTT.

The chain has TRBV19 and TRBJ2-5; TRBD1 is a possible D gene (6 bases). Germline loops: CDR1 LNHDA, CDR2 SQIVND (reference sequence). The CDR3 spans 13 residues. Between the trimmed V and J ends, which lost 5 bases and 6 bases, there was a span of 13 bases. CDR3 sequence: CASSEQGVQTQYF. Written as DNA, the CDR3 is TGTGCCAGTAGTGAACAGGGAGTACAGACCCAGTACTTC.

This chain connects TRBV7-2 to TRBJ2-4; 7 nucleotides agree with TRBD1. The germline CDR1 and CDR2 sequences are SGHTA and FQGNSA. The V segment lost 3 bases and the J segment 8 bases; nucleotides outside the gene matches: 4. The CDR3 length is 13 residues. The CDR3 nucleotides are TGTGCCAGCAGCTTGACAGGGAAGGACATTCAGTACTTC. It yields the protein CASSLTGKDIQYF.

In this sample, this clone turned up once. V usage is TRBV6-5 and J usage is TRBJ1-1; D remains ambiguous. The CDR3 is made up of 13 amino acids. The germline V gene has CDR1 MNHEY and CDR2 SVGAGI. V lost 6 bases to trimming and J lost 3 bases, with 11 bases between them. The CDR3 loop is CASSRTTDTEAFF. CDR3 sequence (DNA): TGTGCCAGCAGCCGTACAACCGACACTGAAGCTTTCTTT.

The chain combines TRBV5-1 with TRBJ2-7, with a weak D call TRBD1 (5 bases). Germline CDR1 and CDR2: SGHRS and YFSETQ. This CDR3 region has 14 residues. The germline V and J ends were trimmed by 4 bases and 3 bases, with 14 bases remaining between them. CDR3 residues: CASSDGQSIYEQYF. The CDR3 region has the DNA TGCGCCAGCAGCGACGGACAAAGTATCTACGAGCAGTACTTC.

The V call is TRBV5-1, the J call TRBJ2-2; 7 bases match TRBD2. The V and J ends lost 4 bases and 6 bases, in that order; junction bases with no gene match: 15. The CDR3 extends over 17 amino acids. The germline V gene has CDR1 SGHRS and CDR2 YFSETQ. Here the CDR3 reads CASSRTLSGGSPGELFF. CDR3 bases: TGCGCCAGCAGCCGAACCCTTTCCGGGGGGTCCCCCGGGGAGCTGTTTTTT.

The chain links TRBV12-5 to TRBJ2-7; D perhaps matches TRBD1 (6 bases). In germline, CDR1 is LGHNT, CDR2 FRNRAP. V was cut by 3 bases and J by 6 bases, with 18 bases left in between. The CDR3 has 15 amino acids. CDR3 sequence (DNA): TGTGCTAGTGGTTTCTTCCCGGGACATTCGAGCGAGCAGTACTTC. It codes for CASGFFPGHSSEQYF.

The CDR3 DNA reads TGTGCTAGTGGTTTGTTAGCGGGGCAAGAGACCCAGTACTTC. The encoded protein is CASGLLAGQETQYF. The V gene is TRBV12-5, the J gene TRBJ2-5; the match to TRBD2 covers 8 bases. Germline V lookup: CDR1 LGHNT, CDR2 FRNRAP. The length of the CDR3 is 14 residues. V dropped 2 bases and J dropped 2; count of bases not matched to a gene: 1.

The V call is TRBV30, the J call TRBJ2-1; 8 nucleotides match TRBD2. Germline-derived CDR1 and CDR2 are GTSNPN and SVGIG (reference sequence). V lost 4 bases and J lost 6; bases outside the gene matches: 5. This CDR3 has 13 residues. The CDR3 bases are TGTGCCTGGAATAACGGGGGGGCCAATGAGCAGTTCTTC. This encodes CAWNNGGANEQFF.

The genes are TRBV4-2 and TRBJ1-5, with a tentative D call TRBD1 (6 bases). The germline V and J ends were trimmed by 1 base and 6 bases, with 16 bases remaining between them. The CDR3 extends over 16 amino acids. Germline CDR1 is LGHNA and CDR2 is YNFKEQ. For the CDR3, the DNA is TGTGCCAGCAGCCAAGTCGGGACGGGGGGCACTCAGCCCCAGCATTTT. The encoded protein is CASSQVGTGGTQPQHF.

V usage is TRBV7-6 and J usage is TRBJ1-4; no clear D. Between the trimmed V and J ends, which lost 4 bases and 5 bases, there was a span of 14 bases. Germline-derived CDR1 and CDR2 are SGHVS and FNYEAQ. The CDR3 extends over 15 amino acids. CDR3 DNA sequence: TGTGCCAGCAGCTCCCCAAAAGGGAGGAATGAAAAACTGTTTTTT. Its translation is CASSSPKGRNEKLFF.

The chain carries TRBV7-6 and TRBJ2-3; D perhaps matches TRBD2 (6 bases). Trimming cost V 4 bases and J 4 bases, with 18 bases left between them. Germline values: CDR1 SGHVS, CDR2 FNYEAQ. The CDR3 runs 16 residues. Here the CDR3 DNA reads TGTGCCAGCAGCTCACCGGGACTTAAGGAGCCAGATACGCAGTATTTT. Translating it yields CASSSPGLKEPDTQYF.

Only a few counts were recorded for this clone. The CDR3 loop is CASSDGWTEAFF. CDR3 bases: TGCGCCAGCAGTGATGGTTGGACTGAAGCTTTCTTT. V and J are TRBV10-1 and TRBJ1-1; D not resolved. Trimming removed 3 bases from V and 5 bases from J, with 7 bases in between. This CDR3 is 12 amino acids long. Germline lookup yields CDR1 WNHNN and CDR2 SYGVQD (reference sequence).

The chain carries TRBV18 and TRBJ2-3, with a possible D match to TRBD2 (5 bases). Germline V CDR1 and CDR2: KGHSH, LQKENI. The germline V and J ends were trimmed by 5 bases and 5 bases, with 20 bases remaining between them. The CDR3 is 16 amino acids. The CDR3 bases are TGTGCCAGCTCAGCCGAGGACTTAGCCCTGGGAGATACGCAGTATTTT. Protein product: CASSAEDLALGDTQYF.

The CDR3: CASSYGDRGGYTF. DNA for the CDR3: TGTGCCAGCAGTTACGGGGACAGGGGTGGCTACACCTTC. V is TRBV6-6 and J is TRBJ1-2; TRBD1 aligns across 10 bases. The ends lost 2 bases at V and 7 bases at J; junction bases unmatched: 1. There are 13 residues in the CDR3. Germline V gene lookup returns CDR1 MNHNY and CDR2 SVGAGI (reference sequence).

V is TRBV4-2 and J is TRBJ1-5; D possibly corresponds to TRBD1 (6 bases). The CDR3 spans 15 residues. Germline V gene lookup returns CDR1 LGHNA and CDR2 YNFKEQ. Trimming pared 1 base from V and 8 bases from J, leaving 15 bases between. CDR3 region: CASSQGGTSLEPQHF. Here the CDR3 DNA reads TGTGCCAGCAGCCAAGGGGGGACAAGCCTTGAGCCCCAGCATTTT.

CDR3 nucleotides: TGCGCCAGCAGCTTGGGAACGTTAAGGGAGACCCAGTACTTC. Encoded protein: CASSLGTLRETQYF. This chain links TRBV5-1 with TRBJ2-5; D remains ambiguous. V was clipped by 0 bases and J by 5 bases, with 11 bases between them. CDR3 length: 14 residues. The germline V gene encodes CDR1 SGHRS and CDR2 YFSETQ.

The chain is built from TRBV7-2 and TRBJ2-6; D is possibly TRBD2 (5 bases). V dropped 8 bases and J dropped 2 bases, with 13 bases sitting between them. Germline V CDR1 and CDR2: SGHTA, FQGNSA. The CDR3 length is 15 residues. The CDR3 loop reads CASRPRGPGANVLTF. Written as DNA, the CDR3 is TGTGCCAGCCGCCCTCGGGGTCCTGGGGCCAACGTCCTGACTTTC.

CDR3 DNA sequence: TGCGCCAGCAGCTTTACGGGGGGTGCAACTAATGAAAAACTGTTTTTT. This sequence encodes CASSFTGGATNEKLFF. The chain recombines TRBV5-1 with TRBJ1-4; the D gene is possibly TRBD1 (5 bases). This CDR3 region has 16 residues. V was shortened by 2 bases and J by 0 bases, with 11 bases between the two germline ends. CDR1 is SGHRS, CDR2 YFSETQ, per germline.

This chain links TRBV7-2 with TRBJ2-7; the match to TRBD2 covers 14 bases. The CDR3 is 16 amino acids. The trim removed 2 bases at V and 6 bases at J, leaving 6 bases unmatched. Germline CDR1 is SGHTA and CDR2 is FQGNSA. CDR3 sequence reads: CASSLTTSGGALEQYF. In DNA, the CDR3 is TGTGCCAGCAGCTTAACGACTAGCGGGGGGGCCCTCGAGCAGTACTTC.

This chain connects TRBV7-2 to TRBJ2-2; 7 nucleotides align to TRBD1. This CDR3 contains 16 residues. Looked up from germline, CDR1 is SGHTA and CDR2 is FQGNSA. V lost 0 bases to trimming and J lost 4 bases; unmatched junction nucleotides: 5. The CDR3 region is CASSLAFDRATGELFF. DNA of the CDR3: TGTGCCAGCAGCTTAGCGTTTGACAGGGCCACCGGGGAGCTGTTTTTT. Variable domain in full (rest from reference TRBV7-2 and TRBJ2-2): GAGVSQSPSNKVTEKGKDVELRCDPISGHTALYWYRQSLGQGLEFLIYFQGNSAPDKSGLPSDRFSAERTGGSVSTLTIQRTQQEDSAVYLCASSLAFDRATGELFFGEGSRLTVL.

The chain couples TRBV28 to TRBJ2-4; D unclear. This CDR3 region has 14 residues. With 6 bases removed from V and 0 bases from J, the gap between germline ends came to 9 bases. Looked up from germline, CDR1 is MDHEN and CDR2 is SYDVKM. DNA for the CDR3: TGTGCCAGCAGCTCCATACTAGCCAAAAACATTCAGTACTTC. Translating it yields CASSSILAKNIQYF.

The chain combines TRBV11-2 with TRBJ1-3, with 8 bases matching TRBD1. The CDR3 is made up of 16 amino acids. The ends lost 4 bases at V and 4 bases at J; junction bases unmatched: 9. Germline V lookup: CDR1 SGHAT, CDR2 FQNNGV. The CDR3 loop is CASSSDRGWKGNTIYF. DNA for the CDR3: TGTGCCAGCAGCTCCGACAGGGGATGGAAAGGAAACACCATATATTTT.

This rearrangement joins TRBV23-1 to TRBJ2-2; D is unclear. TRBV23-1 is placed among ORFs of uncertain function. Trimming shortened V by 0 bases and J by 3 bases, and 26 bases separated the two germline ends. This CDR3 comprises 21 residues. This CDR3 is CASSQSGLAKKGRADTGELFF. CDR3 DNA: TGCGCCAGCAGTCAATCAGGGCTGGCGAAAAAGGGTCGGGCTGACACCGGGGAGCTGTTTTTT.

This clone was detected only once. The chain combines TRBV7-2 with TRBJ2-5; D remains ambiguous. Germline CDR1 SGHTA, CDR2 FQGNSA. Trimming cost V 1 base and J 2 bases, with 11 bases left between them. The CDR3 extends over 15 amino acids. The DNA for the CDR3 is TGTGCCAGCAGCTTAGGGTTAGGGCCGCAAGAGACCCAGTACTTC. Its translation: CASSLGLGPQETQYF.

This clone occurred once. V usage is TRBV19 and J usage is TRBJ2-5, with 7 positions matching TRBD1. This CDR3 has 15 residues. Germline V CDR1 and CDR2: LNHDA, SQIVND (reference sequence). V dropped 1 base and J dropped 3; count of bases not matched to a gene: 5. CDR3 sequence reads: CASSIVSTGKETQYF. For the CDR3, the DNA is TGTGCCAGTAGTATAGTATCGACAGGGAAAGAGACCCAGTACTTC.